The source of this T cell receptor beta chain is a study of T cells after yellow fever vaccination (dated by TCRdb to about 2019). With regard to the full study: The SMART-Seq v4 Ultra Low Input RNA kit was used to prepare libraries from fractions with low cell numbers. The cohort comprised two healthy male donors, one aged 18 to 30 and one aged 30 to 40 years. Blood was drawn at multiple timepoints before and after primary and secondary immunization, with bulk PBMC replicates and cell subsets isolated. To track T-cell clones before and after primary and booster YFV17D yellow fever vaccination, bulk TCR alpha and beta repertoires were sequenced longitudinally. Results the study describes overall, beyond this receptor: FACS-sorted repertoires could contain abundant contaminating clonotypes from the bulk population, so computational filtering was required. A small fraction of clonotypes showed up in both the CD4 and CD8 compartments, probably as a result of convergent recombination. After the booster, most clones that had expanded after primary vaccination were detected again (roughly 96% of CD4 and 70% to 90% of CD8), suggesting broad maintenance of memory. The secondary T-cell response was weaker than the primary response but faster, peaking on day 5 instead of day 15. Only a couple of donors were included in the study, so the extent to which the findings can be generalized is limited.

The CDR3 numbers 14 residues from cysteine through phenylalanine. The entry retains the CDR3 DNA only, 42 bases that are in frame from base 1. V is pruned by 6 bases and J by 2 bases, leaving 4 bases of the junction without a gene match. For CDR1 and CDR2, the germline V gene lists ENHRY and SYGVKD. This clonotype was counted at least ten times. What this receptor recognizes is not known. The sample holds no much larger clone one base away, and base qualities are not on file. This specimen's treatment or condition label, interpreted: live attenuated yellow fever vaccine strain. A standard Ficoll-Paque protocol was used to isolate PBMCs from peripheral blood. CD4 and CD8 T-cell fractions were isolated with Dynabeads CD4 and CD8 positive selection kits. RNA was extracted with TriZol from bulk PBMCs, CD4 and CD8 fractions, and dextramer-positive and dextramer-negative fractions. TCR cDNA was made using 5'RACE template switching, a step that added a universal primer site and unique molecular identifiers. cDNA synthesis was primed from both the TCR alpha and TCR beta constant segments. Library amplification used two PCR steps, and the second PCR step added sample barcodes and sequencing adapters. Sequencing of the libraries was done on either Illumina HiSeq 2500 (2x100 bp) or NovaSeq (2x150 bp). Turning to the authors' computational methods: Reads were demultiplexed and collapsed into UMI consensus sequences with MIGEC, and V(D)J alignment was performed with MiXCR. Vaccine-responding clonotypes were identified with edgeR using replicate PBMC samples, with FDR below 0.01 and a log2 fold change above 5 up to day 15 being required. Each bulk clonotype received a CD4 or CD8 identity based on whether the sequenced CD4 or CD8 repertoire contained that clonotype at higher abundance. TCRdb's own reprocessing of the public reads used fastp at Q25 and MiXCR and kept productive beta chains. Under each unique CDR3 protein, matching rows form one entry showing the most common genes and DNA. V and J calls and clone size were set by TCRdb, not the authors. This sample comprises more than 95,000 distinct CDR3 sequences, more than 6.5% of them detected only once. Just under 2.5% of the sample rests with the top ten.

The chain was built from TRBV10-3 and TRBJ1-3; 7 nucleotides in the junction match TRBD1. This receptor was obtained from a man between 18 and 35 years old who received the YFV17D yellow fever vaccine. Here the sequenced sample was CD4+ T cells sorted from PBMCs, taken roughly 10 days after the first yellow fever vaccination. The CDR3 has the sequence CAISSGTAGNTIYF. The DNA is TGTGCCATCAGCTCCGGGACAGCTGGAAACACCATATATTTT.